One and the same sample provided the 25 T cell receptor beta chains below, sequenced in a study of sequential checkpoint blockade in melanoma. Measured with immunoSEQ multiplex PCR; TCRdb has only the in-frame clones, and not every one. The sample has around 13,000 clones; about 68% are singletons. Treatment of the sample: randomized to nivolumab then ipilimumab (arm A) or the reverse (arm B). The source was CD8+ T cells sorted from blood (inferred from file names), collected from a patient given nivolumab and ipilimumab in sequence. The receptors derive from a human donor with melanoma.

This clone was counted only a few times. This chain connects TRBV4-3 to TRBJ1-1, with a weak D call TRBD1 (5 bases). The CDR3 has 14 amino acids. Looked up from germline, CDR1 is LGHNA and CDR2 is YSLEER. V shed 0 bases and J shed 1 base, with 6 bases lying between them. DNA of the CDR3: TGCGCCAGCAGCCAAGATCAGGGGAACACTGAAGCTTTCTTT. It translates to CASSQDQGNTEAFF.

This clone was counted once. The chain joins TRBV7-8 to TRBJ1-1; D unclear. Germline CDR1 reads SGHVS; CDR2 reads FQNEAQ. The CDR3 spans 17 residues. Trimming stripped 1 base from V and 4 bases from J, with 19 bases between. This CDR3 reads CASSLESSVGRGTEAFF. The CDR3 DNA reads as TGTGCCAGCAGCTTAGAGAGTAGTGTCGGACGGGGCACTGAAGCTTTCTTT. Combining the CDR3 with reference TRBV7-8 and TRBJ1-1 gives the whole variable domain GAGVSQSPRYKVAKRGQDVALRCDPISGHVSLFWYQQALGQGPEFLTYFQNEAQLDKSGLPSDRFFAERPEGSVSTLKIQRTQQEDSAVYLCASSLESSVGRGTEAFFGQGTRLTVV.

The genes are TRBV4-2 and TRBJ2-7, with TRBD1 matching 7 bases. The length of the CDR3 is 15 residues. The V gene end was trimmed by 0 bases and the J gene end by 0 bases; junction bases not matched to a gene: 2. Germline CDR1 is LGHNA and CDR2 is YNFKEQ. In nucleotides, the CDR3 is TGTGCCAGCAGCCAAGAGGGACAGAGCTCCTACGAGCAGTACTTC. The encoded protein is CASSQEGQSSYEQYF.

The genes are TRBV4-2 and TRBJ1-5, with no clear D. This CDR3 contains 13 residues. The germline gives CDR1 LGHNA, CDR2 YNFKEQ. V gave up 3 bases and J gave up 3 bases, with 6 bases separating them. This chain's CDR3 is CASSQGINQPQHF. The CDR3 region has the DNA TGTGCCAGCAGCCAGGGCATCAATCAGCCCCAGCATTTT.

The chain joins TRBV9 to TRBJ2-2; 12 nucleotides line up with TRBD2. Trimming cost V 3 bases and J 4 bases; bases outside gene matches: 4. CDR1 is SGDLS, CDR2 YYNGEE, per germline. CDR3 length equals 16 residues. For the CDR3, the DNA is TGTGCCAGCAGCGGATCTAGCGGGGGGGCCACCGGGGAGCTGTTTTTT. Protein sequence: CASSGSSGGATGELFF. Variable domain in full (rest from reference TRBV9 and TRBJ2-2): DSGVTQTPKHLITATGQRVTLRCSPRSGDLSVYWYQQSLDQGLQFLIQYYNGEERAKGNILERFSAQQFPDLHSELNLSSLELGDSALYFCASSGSSGGATGELFFGEGSRLTVL.

The chain is built from TRBV4-2 and TRBJ2-7; weak D call: TRBD1 (6 bases). Germline CDR1 is LGHNA and CDR2 is YNFKEQ. CDR3 length: 16 amino acids. Trimming stripped 2 bases from V and 1 base from J, with 15 bases between. CDR3 region: CASSQRTGPSSYEQYF. CDR3 sequence (DNA): TGTGCCAGCAGCCAACGAACAGGGCCCTCTTCCTACGAGCAGTACTTC.

The chain links TRBV21-1 to TRBJ1-4; TRBD1 is the table's D call and was not checked against the DNA. TRBV21-1 is annotated as a pseudogene. The CDR3 covers 19 residues. The CDR3 DNA reads as TGTGCCAGCAGCAAAGGGGACAGGGTATATTGGGCAACTAATGAAAAACTGTTTTTT. It specifies CASSKGDRVYWATNEKLFF.

The rearrangement uses TRBV5-6 and TRBJ2-7, with D maybe TRBD1 (6 bases). V was cut by 1 base and J by 6 bases, with 14 bases left in between. Germline lookup yields CDR1 SGHDT and CDR2 YYEEEE. This CDR3 is 14 amino acids long. CDR3: CASSLYEGVIEQYF. CDR3 DNA: TGTGCCAGCAGCTTGTATGAGGGGGTCATCGAGCAGTACTTC. Together with reference TRBV5-6 and TRBJ2-7, the CDR3 gives the full variable domain: DAGVTQSPTHLIKTRGQQVTLRCSPKSGHDTVSWYQQALGQGPQFIFQYYEEEERQRGNFPDRFSGHQFPNYSSELNVNALLLGDSALYLCASSLYEGVIEQYFGPGTRLTVT.

This chain joins TRBV4-2 and TRBJ1-1; D is unresolved. Trimming took 1 base from V and 1 from J, leaving 7 bases between them. The germline V gene has CDR1 LGHNA and CDR2 YNFKEQ. CDR3 length equals 14 residues. CDR3 residues: CASSQVRGNTEAFF. CDR3 DNA: TGTGCCAGCAGCCAAGTACGGGGGAACACTGAAGCTTTCTTT.

The chain employs TRBV9 and TRBJ2-1, with D possibly being TRBD1 (6 bases). Trimming took 0 bases from V and 1 from J, leaving 11 bases between them. The germline V gene has CDR1 SGDLS and CDR2 YYNGEE. The CDR3 extends over 16 amino acids. CDR3 sequence reads: CASSVGQALSYNEQFF. The CDR3 DNA reads TGTGCCAGCAGCGTAGGACAGGCGCTATCCTACAATGAGCAGTTCTTC.

V and J are TRBV10-3 and TRBJ1-1, with a possible D match to TRBD1 (6 bases). The CDR3 totals 15 residues. V dropped 4 bases and J dropped 1 base, with 13 bases sitting between them. The germline V gene encodes CDR1 ENHRY and CDR2 SYGVKD. For the CDR3, the DNA is TGTGCCATCAGTGGACTCGGACAGTCGAACACTGAAGCTTTCTTT. Its translation is CAISGLGQSNTEAFF.

This clone is classed as large (0.1 to 1%). The chain couples TRBV15 to TRBJ1-4, with 7 bases identical to TRBD1. Trimming cost V 1 base and J 0 bases; bases outside gene matches: 2. The CDR3 loop spans 16 amino acids. Germline V gene lookup returns CDR1 LNHNV and CDR2 YYDKDF (reference sequence). The CDR3 sequence is CATSRGQGATNEKLFF. CDR3 nucleotide sequence: TGTGCCACCAGCAGAGGACAGGGAGCAACTAATGAAAAACTGTTTTTT.

The chain carries TRBV10-3 and TRBJ1-1; D might be TRBD1 (5 bases). The germline V and J ends were trimmed by 3 bases and 1 base, with 12 bases remaining between them. CDR1 is ENHRY and CDR2 is SYGVKD in the germline V gene. The CDR3 has 15 amino acids. CDR3 in DNA: TGTGCCATCAGTGATCAGGGATTCACGAACACTGAAGCTTTCTTT. This translates into CAISDQGFTNTEAFF.

V and J are TRBV12-5 and TRBJ2-1; D is possibly TRBD1 (5 bases). Germline V gene data show CDR1 as LGHNT and CDR2 as FRNRAP. The CDR3 runs 16 residues. The ends were cut back, 1 base at V and 4 bases at J, with 14 bases in the middle. CDR3 loop: CASGLGDRGLYNEQFF. CDR3 DNA: TGTGCTAGTGGTTTGGGCGACAGAGGCCTATACAATGAGCAGTTCTTC.

The table lists this clone with a few counts. This chain joins TRBV6-1 and TRBJ2-1; no firm D call. Trimming cost V 0 bases and J 5 bases, with 14 bases left between them. This CDR3 spans 16 amino acids. Per germline, CDR1 MNHNS and CDR2 SASEGT. CDR3 loop: CASSEALYGPNNEQFF. In DNA form, the CDR3 reads TGTGCCAGCAGTGAAGCGCTTTATGGGCCCAACAATGAGCAGTTCTTC.

The chain recombines TRBV5-6 with TRBJ2-7; 7 nucleotides line up with TRBD2. The CDR3 loop spans 13 amino acids. The germline CDR1 and CDR2 sequences are SGHDT and YYEEEE. The J segment lost 4 bases and the V segment lost 4 bases, leaving 5 bases of the junction unmatched. The CDR3 DNA is TGTGCCAGCAGCATCGGGGGGAGGTACGAGCAGTACTTC. Translation: CASSIGGRYEQYF. Full variable domain (outside the CDR3, taken from reference TRBV5-6 and TRBJ2-7): DAGVTQSPTHLIKTRGQQVTLRCSPKSGHDTVSWYQQALGQGPQFIFQYYEEEERQRGNFPDRFSGHQFPNYSSELNVNALLLGDSALYLCASSIGGRYEQYFGPGTRLTVT.

The rearrangement links TRBV9 to TRBJ1-2; D is perhaps TRBD1 (6 bases). Germline values: CDR1 SGDLS, CDR2 YYNGEE. V lost 1 base to trimming and J lost 6 bases, with 19 bases between them. The CDR3 extends over 16 amino acids. The CDR3, as DNA: TGTGCCAGCAGCGTATCGTCAGGGGTTTCCCTCAATGGCTACACCTTC. This translates into CASSVSSGVSLNGYTF.

This clone was seen more than once but under ten times. The chain couples TRBV7-9 to TRBJ1-4; 7 nucleotides align to TRBD1. The V segment lost 5 bases and the J segment 2 bases; nucleotides outside the gene matches: 8. This CDR3 spans 16 amino acids. Germline V gene lookup returns CDR1 SEHNR and CDR2 FQNEAQ (reference sequence). CDR3 nucleotides: TGTGCCAGCAGCCGTAAACTACAGGGGACTAATGAAAAACTGTTTTTT. Amino acid sequence: CASSRKLQGTNEKLFF.

The rearrangement uses TRBV4-1 and TRBJ1-4; D is possibly TRBD1 (5 bases). From germline, CDR1 is MGHRA and CDR2 YSYEKL. Trimming pared 0 bases from V and 5 bases from J, leaving 10 bases between. The CDR3 length is 15 residues. The CDR3 sequence is CASSQDLGGNEKLFF. CDR3 coding DNA: TGCGCCAGCAGCCAAGATCTGGGGGGGAATGAAAAACTGTTTTTT.

The V and J genes are TRBV18 and TRBJ1-2, with a possible D match to TRBD1 (5 bases). The V gene's germline CDR1 is KGHSH and CDR2 LQKENI. Trimming removed 0 bases from V and 0 bases from J, with 17 bases in between. CDR3 size: 18 residues. CDR3 amino acids: CASSPPGPGLPSNYGYTF. Here the CDR3 DNA reads TGTGCCAGCTCACCACCGGGGCCGGGACTCCCGTCTAACTATGGCTACACCTTC.

The chain couples TRBV12-5 to TRBJ2-1, with TRBD2 matching over 10 bases. This CDR3 comprises 17 residues. From germline, CDR1 is LGHNT and CDR2 FRNRAP. The V and J ends lost 0 bases and 3 bases, in that order; junction bases with no gene match: 5. The CDR3 region is CASGLVMGTSVYNEQFF. CDR3 bases: TGTGCTAGTGGTTTGGTAATGGGGACTAGCGTCTACAATGAGCAGTTCTTC.

This clone was observed a handful of times. The chain uses TRBV14 and TRBJ1-2; 8 positions agree with TRBD1. The CDR3 totals 14 residues. The V segment lost 6 bases and the J segment 4 bases; nucleotides outside the gene matches: 7. CDR1 is SGHDN, CDR2 FVKESK, per germline. In DNA, the CDR3 is TGTGCCAGCAGTATAGGGGGACAGGCCTATGGCTACACCTTC. It is translated as CASSIGGQAYGYTF.

By sample fraction, this clone is medium-sized. This chain uses TRBV9 with TRBJ1-3; no clear D gene. This CDR3 has 16 residues. The germline CDR1 and CDR2 sequences are SGDLS and YYNGEE. V was shortened by 4 bases and J by 0 bases, with 14 bases between the two germline ends. The CDR3 is CASSPSGKSSGNTIYF. The CDR3 DNA reads as TGTGCCAGCAGCCCTTCAGGAAAAAGCTCTGGAAACACCATATATTTT.

The V and J genes are TRBV7-9 and TRBJ2-5, with 7 bases identical to TRBD1. Germline V gene data show CDR1 as SEHNR and CDR2 as FQNEAQ (reference sequence). The CDR3 is 15 residues long. V was pared by 1 base and J by 1 base, with 3 bases of the junction left unmatched. CDR3 sequence (DNA): TGTGCCAGCAGCTTAGAGACAGGGATCCAAGAGACCCAGTACTTC. The encoded protein is CASSLETGIQETQYF.

The chain is built from TRBV7-9 and TRBJ2-7; the D is unclear. With 2 bases removed from V and 2 bases from J, the gap between germline ends came to 13 bases. The CDR3 covers 15 residues. The germline V gene encodes CDR1 SEHNR and CDR2 FQNEAQ (reference sequence). This chain's CDR3 is CASSLLVEPPYEQYF. The CDR3 DNA sequence: TGTGCCAGCAGCTTATTAGTCGAGCCCCCCTACGAGCAGTACTTC.